This T cell receptor beta chain was captured in a study of prognosis after radiotherapy for stage I lung cancer (dated by TCRdb to the early 2020s). About the study as a whole: About 20 stage I NSCLC patients were enrolled in Nanjing, China, between early 2018 and January 2019. Newly diagnosed primary stage I lung tumors were found in some 15 patients, while oligometastatic NSCLC after surgical resection of the primary tumor was found in 4 to 6. Every patient was regarded as medically inoperable, because of comorbidities in eleven to twelve cases and refusal of surgery in 7 cases. The cohort comprised 10 to 15 men and about six women with a median age of 74.5 years, ranging from roughly 50 to 85 years. Eleven to twelve patients had adenocarcinoma and about 7 had squamous cell carcinoma as the tumor histology. Image-guided IMRT or VMAT was used to deliver SBRT in 3 to 5 fractions at a biologically effective dose of at least 100 Gy. In every patient, SBRT was given without any concurrent therapy. After SBRT, distant metastases developed in about 20% of the 19 patients at a median of 7 months, while the remaining 15 patients had no significant progression. The study profiled peripheral blood TCR beta repertoires from stage I NSCLC patients before and after stereotactic body radiotherapy and related them to distant failure. A total of about 38 blood samples from about 19 patients were sequenced, with one sample obtained before and one obtained after SBRT for each patient.

All patients had node-negative disease on CT and PET/CT, and none had a history of other malignancies or prior chemotherapy or radiotherapy. At each of two time points, about 6.3 milliliters of peripheral venous blood were collected in EDTA tubes. PBMCs were isolated by Ficoll-Paque Plus density-gradient centrifugation. Immediately after collection, samples were stored at -80 degrees C until analysis. The TCR beta CDR3 region was amplified from genomic DNA by two rounds of multiplex PCR. In the first PCR round, primers specific to each TRBV and TRBJ gene were used, and the primer sequences were filed in Chinese patent CN105087789A. Universal primers were used in the second PCR round. The Roche High Pure PCR Template Preparation Kit was used to extract genomic DNA from frozen PBMCs. The libraries underwent paired-end sequencing with 151 bp reads on an Illumina HiSeq 3000. The study's processing was this. CutAdapt was used to remove raw reads lacking the multiplex PCR primer sequences. PEAR was used to merge high-quality paired reads into contigs. MiXCR assigned TRB V, D and J gene segments to each contig by aligning to reference sequences. To remove sequencing errors, CDR3 sequences were clustered according to base quality and sequence similarity. Shannon entropy, normalized by the natural log of the productive TCR sequence number, served as the measure of diversity. Clonality was computed as one minus the ratio of Shannon entropy to the natural log of the number of unique clonotypes. Progression-free survival cut-offs for repertoire metrics were chosen using the Youden index of ROC curves, with analyses run in R 3.5.3. Using fastp at Q25 and MiXCR, TCRdb reprocessed the public reads and kept productive beta chains. Each CDR3 protein appears once, grouped with its most common genes and DNA. TCRdb, rather than the study authors, made the V and J calls. Within this sample are about 12,000 distinct CDR3 sequences, with 54% of them counted one time only. 20% to 25% of the sample is held by the ten biggest clonotypes.

The CDR3, from cysteine to phenylalanine, totals 12 residues. The CDR3 DNA has 36 bases and is translated from base 1. Via the germline V gene, CDR1 is SNHLY and CDR2 FYNNEI. The germline ends are 4 bases apart after V is trimmed by 5 bases and J by 1 base. As for this clonotype: The antigen it recognizes is unknown. The input lacks base qualities; no much larger clone sits a single base away.

Summary of the overall study and its limitations: Tumor specificity of expanded TCR clones was not determined. The study was limited by the small cohort and short follow-up, and independent validation of the study findings is required. Differences by metastasis status were reportedly seen in TRBV and TRBJ usage frequencies, involving two V genes at baseline and, after SBRT, several V genes and two J genes. After SBRT, the number of unique TCR clones decreased (median about 10,000 before versus 6,500 to 7,000 after; Wilcoxon paired P=0.011). Post-SBRT Shannon entropy and its change from baseline were lower in patients who developed distant metastases; baseline Shannon entropy was not associated with metastases. None of the reported P values were adjusted for multiple comparisons.

The receptor comes from a donor aged 50 or older with non-small cell lung cancer. The chain is assembled from TRBV2 and TRBJ2-3; no D segment can be confidently identified. Sequenced here: PBMCs, sampled before or after stereotactic body radiation therapy (not recorded which). DNA sequence: TGTGCCAGCAGTTCGGGCACAGATACGCAGTATTTT. Its translation is CASSSGTDTQYF.